This TCR beta chain was captured by sequencing in a study of identical twins. The CDR3 contains 13 residues. Germline CDR1 and CDR2: MNHEY and SMNVEV (reference sequence). The ends were cut back, 0 bases at V and 8 bases at J, with 10 bases in the middle. TCRdb reanalysed the 5' RACE reads using MiXCR and keeps one entry per CDR3 protein. Of under 250,000 distinct CDR3 sequences in the sample, approximately 8% were seen once. The same data also went into a second study, on yellow fever vaccine responses in identical twins.

This sequence joins TRBV27 and TRBJ1-1; unclear D gene. The clonotype originates from a young woman in good health. The sequenced sample was CD8+ T cells sorted from blood. The CDR3 DNA reads as TGTGCCAGCAGTTTATCGAAGGGAACAGAAGCTTTCTTT. It translates to CASSLSKGTEAFF.